This T cell receptor beta chain derives from a study of T cell repertoires in cytomegalovirus infection (dated by TCRdb to about 2019). A note on the overall study: Because public TCR beta signatures pointed to carriage of CMV infection together with the matching HLA type, the HLA type of each donor mattered for the analysis. Here is what the overall study found, with its caveats: Cumulative frequency of public TCR beta family members discriminated carriers of CMV infection plus the relevant HLA type in this cohort and an independent approximately 360-donor cohort. The ex vivo response was dominated by HLA-C-restricted CMV-specific TCR beta clonotypes, which also provided the single most frequent clonotype in two of eight donors.

TCRdb names Illumina HiSeq 1500 as the instrument used. In-frame beta chains were kept once TCRdb had trimmed the public reads at Q25 with fastp and called clones with MiXCR. A single entry per CDR3 protein holds the most common genes and DNA from its merged rows. The sample yields 350,000 to 550,000 distinct CDR3 sequences; approximately 32% were counted once. Of the sample, roughly 13% falls within the top ten clones. Note on this clonotype: Its antigen is not yet known. No base quality information exists; no much larger clone differs at one position.

The CDR3, from cysteine to phenylalanine, totals 13 residues. Of all the DNA, just the CDR3 is kept, 39 bases in frame from base 1. CDR1 DFQATT and CDR2 SNEGSKA are derived from the germline V gene (reference sequence). V is reduced by 8 bases and J by 2 bases, leaving a spacing of 13 bases between them. The chain is assembled from TRBV20-1 and TRBJ1-5, with no D gene named confidently. The material sequenced was PBMCs. This clonotype was sampled from a human donor in good health (CMV status not recorded). Some clones in this sample may be carry-over from other donors' samples. The DNA sequence is given as TGCAGTACCATAGGGTCGGGCAATCAGCCCCAGCATTTT. Translated, this is CSTIGSGNQPQHF.